This T cell receptor (beta chain) was recorded in a study of identical twins. This clonotype was seen ten or more times. Its antigen is not identified. TCRdb reprocessed the 5' RACE reads via MiXCR and lists one record per CDR3 protein. The data hold around 250,000 distinct CDR3 sequences, with under 8.5% observed a single time. The CDR3 spans 13 residues. Looked up from germline, CDR1 is SGHDN and CDR2 is FVKESK. The V end was cut by 8 bases, the J end by 4 bases, with 12 bases between. General study results and limits: Invariant MAIT and iNKT cells could partly confound zero-insertion analyses.

A further study also used this sample, focusing on T cells expressing NK-cell markers.

The sample consisted of CD8+ T cells sorted from blood. J is TRBJ2-1 and V is TRBV14; possible D gene TRBD2, 7 bases. This sequence was found in a woman in her late teens or twenties in good health. The CDR3 is CASRGASYNEQFF. The CDR3 DNA follows: TGTGCCAGCCGGGGGGCCTCGTACAATGAGCAGTTCTTC.